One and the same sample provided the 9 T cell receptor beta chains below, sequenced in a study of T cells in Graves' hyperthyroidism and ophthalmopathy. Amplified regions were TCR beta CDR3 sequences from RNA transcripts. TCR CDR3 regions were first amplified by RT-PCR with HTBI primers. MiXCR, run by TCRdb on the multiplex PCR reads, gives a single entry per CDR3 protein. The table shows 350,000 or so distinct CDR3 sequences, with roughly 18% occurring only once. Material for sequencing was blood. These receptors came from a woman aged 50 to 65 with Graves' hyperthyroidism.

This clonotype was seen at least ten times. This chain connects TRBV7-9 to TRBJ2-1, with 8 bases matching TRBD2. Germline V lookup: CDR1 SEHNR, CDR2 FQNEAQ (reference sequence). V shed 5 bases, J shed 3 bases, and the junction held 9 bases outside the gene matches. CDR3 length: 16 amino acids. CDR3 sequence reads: CASSPTMRGDYNEQFF. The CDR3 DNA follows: TGTGCCAGCAGCCCGACTATGCGGGGGGACTACAATGAGCAGTTCTTC.

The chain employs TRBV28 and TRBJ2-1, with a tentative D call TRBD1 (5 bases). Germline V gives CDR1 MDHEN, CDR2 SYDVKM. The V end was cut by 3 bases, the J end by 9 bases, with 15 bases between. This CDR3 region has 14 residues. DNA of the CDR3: TGTGCCAGCAGTTTCGTGGGAATCGACAGTGAGCAGTTCTTC. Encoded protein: CASSFVGIDSEQFF. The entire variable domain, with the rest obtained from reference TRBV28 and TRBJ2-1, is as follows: DVKVTQSSRYLVKRTGEKVFLECVQDMDHENMFWYRQDPGLGLRLIYFSYDVKMKEKGDIPEGYSVSREKKERFSLILESASTNQTSMYLCASSFVGIDSEQFFGPGTRLTVL.

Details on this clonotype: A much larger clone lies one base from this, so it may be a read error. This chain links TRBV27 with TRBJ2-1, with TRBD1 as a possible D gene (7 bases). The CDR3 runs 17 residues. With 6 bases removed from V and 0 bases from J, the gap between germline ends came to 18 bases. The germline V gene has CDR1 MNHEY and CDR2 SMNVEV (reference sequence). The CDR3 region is CASSVESGGISYNEQFF. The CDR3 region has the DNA TGTGCCAGCAGCGTAGAGTCAGGGGGGATCTCCTACAATGAGCAGTTCTTC.

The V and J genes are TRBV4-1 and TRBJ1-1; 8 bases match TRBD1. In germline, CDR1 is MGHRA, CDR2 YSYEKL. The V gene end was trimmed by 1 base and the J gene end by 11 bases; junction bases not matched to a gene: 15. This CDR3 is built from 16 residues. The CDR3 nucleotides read TGCGCCAGCAGCCAAGTTGGGGGGGGACAGGCTGTATTGGCTTTCTTT. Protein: CASSQVGGGQAVLAFF.

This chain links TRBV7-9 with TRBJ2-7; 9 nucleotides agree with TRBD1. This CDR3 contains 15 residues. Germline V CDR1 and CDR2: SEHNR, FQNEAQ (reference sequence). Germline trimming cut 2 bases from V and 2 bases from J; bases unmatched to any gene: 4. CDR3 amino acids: CASSLRGDRAYEQYF. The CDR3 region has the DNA TGTGCCAGCAGCTTACGAGGGGACAGGGCCTACGAGCAGTACTTC. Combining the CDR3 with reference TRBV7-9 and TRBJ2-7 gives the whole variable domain DTGVSQNPRHKITKRGQNVTFRCDPISEHNRLYWYRQTLGQGPEFLTYFQNEAQLEKSRLLSDRFSAERPKGSFSTLEIQRTEQGDSAMYLCASSLRGDRAYEQYFGPGTRLTVT.

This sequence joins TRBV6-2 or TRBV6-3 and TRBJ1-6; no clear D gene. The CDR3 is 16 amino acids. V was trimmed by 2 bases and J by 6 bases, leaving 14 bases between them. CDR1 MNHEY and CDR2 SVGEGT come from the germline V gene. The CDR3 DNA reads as TGTGCCAGCAGTTACAATTACCGGGCGGCTAATTCACCCCTCCACTTT. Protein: CASSYNYRAANSPLHF.

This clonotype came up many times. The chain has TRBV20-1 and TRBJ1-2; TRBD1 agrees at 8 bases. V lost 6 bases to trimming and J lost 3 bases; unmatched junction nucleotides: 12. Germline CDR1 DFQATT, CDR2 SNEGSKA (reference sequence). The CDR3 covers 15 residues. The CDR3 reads CSASLTGVEHYGYTF. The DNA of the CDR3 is TGCAGTGCCTCCTTGACAGGGGTAGAGCACTATGGCTACACCTTC.

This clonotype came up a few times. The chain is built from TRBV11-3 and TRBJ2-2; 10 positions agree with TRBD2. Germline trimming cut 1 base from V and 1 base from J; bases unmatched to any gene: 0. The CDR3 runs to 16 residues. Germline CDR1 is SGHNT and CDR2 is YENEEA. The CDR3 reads CASSLVAGGNTGELFF. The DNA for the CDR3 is TGTGCCAGCAGCTTAGTAGCGGGAGGGAACACCGGGGAGCTGTTTTTT.

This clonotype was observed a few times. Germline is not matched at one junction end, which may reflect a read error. This CDR3 reads CSVEGTSLSGDTQYF. The CDR3 DNA reads as TGCAGCGTCGAAGGGACTAGCCTTAGCGGAGATACGCAGTATTTT. The chain carries TRBV29-1 and TRBJ2-3; 9 bases are a match to TRBD2. The CDR3 extends over 15 amino acids. Germline CDR1 and CDR2: SQVTM and ANQGSEA.